The 30 T cell receptor beta chains presented below share a single source sample, sequenced in a study of regulatory and conventional T cells in breast cancer. TCRdb analysed the PCR reads with MiXCR anew, one entry per CDR3 protein. This sample carries approximately 9,600 distinct CDR3 sequences, around a third of them seen once, and the ten largest clones take roughly 6.1%. Specimen: conventional T cells from blood. These receptors all stem from a male donor in good health.

The rearrangement links TRBV10-3 to TRBJ2-5; 10 bases fit TRBD1. CDR3 length equals 15 residues. The junction had 2 bases not matched to a gene; V was cut back by 0 bases and J by 4 bases. Germline-derived CDR1 and CDR2 are ENHRY and SYGVKD. CDR3 in amino acids: CAISESDRGRETQYF. DNA of the CDR3: TGTGCCATCAGTGAGTCGGACAGGGGGAGAGAGACCCAGTACTTC.

This clonotype turned up a few times. The gene calls are TRBV12-3 or TRBV12-4 and TRBJ1-1; D unclear. The CDR3 covers 14 residues. With 5 bases removed from V and 7 bases from J, the gap between germline ends came to 17 bases. Here the CDR3 DNA reads TGTGCCAGCAGTCACAGCTGGATTCGGAATGAAGCTTTCTTT. Protein product: CASSHSWIRNEAFF.

CDR3 region: CASSSQQGNEQFF. The CDR3 nucleotides are TGCGCCAGCAGCTCCCAACAGGGCAATGAGCAGTTCTTC. This chain joins TRBV5-1 and TRBJ2-1; D possibly corresponds to TRBD1 (6 bases). V was shortened by 3 bases and J by 6 bases, with 10 bases between the two germline ends. Per the germline V gene, CDR1 is SGHRS and CDR2 is YFSETQ. The CDR3 is 13 residues long. The full variable domain, with the rest looked up from reference TRBV5-1 and TRBJ2-1, is KAGVTQTPRYLIKTRGQQVTLSCSPISGHRSVSWYQQTPGQGLQFLFEYFSETQRNKGNFPGRFSGRQFSNSRSEMNVSTLELGDSALYLCASSSQQGNEQFFGPGTRLTVL.

The rearrangement uses TRBV18 and TRBJ2-7; 7 bases line up with TRBD1. The CDR3 covers 13 residues. Germline CDR1 KGHSH, CDR2 LQKENI. The trim removed 4 bases at V and 6 bases at J, leaving 6 bases unmatched. CDR3 nucleotides: TGTGCCAGCTCACGGCCCCGGGACAGCGAGCAGTACTTC. It is translated as CASSRPRDSEQYF.

This clonotype rates as medium-sized. This rearrangement joins TRBV6-6 to TRBJ2-5, with 9 bases that match TRBD2. Trimming removed 0 bases from V and 11 bases from J; junction bases left unmatched: 10. The CDR3 contains 15 residues. Germline V lookup: CDR1 MNHNY, CDR2 SVGAGI (reference sequence). Written as DNA, the CDR3 is TGTGCCAGCAGTTACTCCCCCTCGGCGGGGGGGCTGCAGTACTTC. It specifies CASSYSPSAGGLQYF.

This clonotype is deemed medium-sized (0.01 to 0.1%). The V call is TRBV30, the J call TRBJ1-5; D might be TRBD1 (5 bases). Per the germline V gene, CDR1 is GTSNPN and CDR2 is SVGIG (reference sequence). V gave up 0 bases and J gave up 4 bases, with 10 bases separating them. The CDR3 covers 14 residues. CDR3 coding DNA: TGTGCCTGGAGTGTCGGGACTCTAAATCAGCCCCAGCATTTT. Protein sequence: CAWSVGTLNQPQHF.

This clonotype was picked up a small number of times. The chain carries TRBV3-1 and TRBJ1-1; weak D call: TRBD1 (6 bases). This CDR3 is built from 12 residues. The germline CDR1 and CDR2 sequences are LGHDT and YNNKEL (reference sequence). Trimming took 4 bases from V and 7 from J, leaving 10 bases between them. CDR3 in amino acids: CASSLGQFEAFF. The CDR3 DNA reads TGTGCCAGCAGCCTAGGACAGTTTGAAGCTTTCTTT.

This chain uses TRBV28 with TRBJ2-3, with D maybe TRBD2 (5 bases). In germline, CDR1 is MDHEN, CDR2 SYDVKM. V lost 4 bases, J lost 6 bases, and 5 bases lay in between. CDR3 length: 11 residues. This chain's CDR3 is CASSWRDTQYF. The DNA of the CDR3 is TGTGCCAGCAGTTGGAGGGATACGCAGTATTTT.

CDR3 sequence reads: CATSGNNQPQHF. CDR3 sequence (DNA): TGTGCCACGTCGGGGAATAATCAGCCCCAGCATTTT. The chain recombines TRBV7-9 with TRBJ1-5, with D hard to call. This CDR3 region has 12 residues. Germline V gene data show CDR1 as SEHNR and CDR2 as FQNEAQ (reference sequence). Trimming pared 10 bases from V and 4 bases from J, leaving 11 bases between.

In its sample, this clonotype was seen a few times. This CDR3 is CSARGQNPYEQYF. CDR3 in DNA: TGCAGTGCTAGAGGTCAGAACCCTTACGAGCAGTACTTC. The chain employs TRBV20-1 and TRBJ2-7; unclear D gene. CDR1 is DFQATT, CDR2 SNEGSKA, per germline (reference sequence). The CDR3 is made up of 13 amino acids. With 1 base removed from V and 4 bases from J, the gap between germline ends came to 11 bases.

This clonotype has only a few counts. J is TRBJ1-2 and V is TRBV6-2 or TRBV6-3, with no clear D. The V and J ends lost 6 bases and 4 bases respectively, with 15 bases between them. The germline V gene has CDR1 MNHEY and CDR2 SVGEGT. CDR3 length: 14 residues. The CDR3 DNA is TGTGCCAGCAGCTCGCCGCCAGCCTTCTATGGCTACACCTTC. Translated, it gives CASSSPPAFYGYTF.

This clonotype was counted a few times. J is TRBJ2-1 and V is TRBV5-1, with D perhaps being TRBD1 or TRBD2 (5 bases each). Trimming took 1 base from V and 7 from J, leaving 15 bases between them. The germline gives CDR1 SGHRS, CDR2 YFSETQ. The CDR3 sequence is 15 residues long. The CDR3 DNA reads TGCGCCAGCAGCTTGCGGGGCGGTGAGGCAAATGAGCAGTTCTTC. Translating it yields CASSLRGGEANEQFF.

This clonotype occurred a few times. This rearrangement joins TRBV7-2 to TRBJ2-3, with 9 bases identical to TRBD2. V was clipped by 0 bases and J by 5 bases; unmatched bases: 6. CDR1 SGHTA and CDR2 FQGNSA come from the germline V gene. This CDR3 has 16 amino acids. The CDR3 region has the DNA TGTGCCAGCAGCTTAGCAACTGGCGGGGGGGGAGATACGCAGTATTTT. Its protein is CASSLATGGGGDTQYF.

This clonotype came up a few times. The V and J genes are TRBV12-3 or TRBV12-4 and TRBJ2-3; TRBD1 aligns across 9 bases. With 8 bases clipped from V and 5 bases from J, the junction kept 8 bases outside the gene matches. This CDR3 contains 14 residues. CDR3 in amino acids: CASGAGQGKDTQYF. DNA for the CDR3: TGTGCCAGCGGCGCGGGACAGGGTAAAGATACGCAGTATTTT.

The rearrangement joins TRBV5-1 to TRBJ2-5; either TRBD1 or TRBD2 may fit D (5 bases each). Germline V lookup: CDR1 SGHRS, CDR2 YFSETQ. The CDR3 contains 13 residues. Trimming left V 5 bases short and J 4 bases short, with 12 bases between. The CDR3 DNA reads as TGCGCCAGCAGTGAGGGGATTAGAGAGACCCAGTACTTC. Protein sequence: CASSEGIRETQYF.

By sample fraction, this clonotype is medium-sized (0.01 to 0.1%). V is TRBV5-1 and J is TRBJ2-6; possible D gene TRBD2, 6 bases. The CDR3 totals 16 residues. Per the germline V gene, CDR1 is SGHRS and CDR2 is YFSETQ. Between the trimmed V and J ends, which lost 4 bases and 0 bases, there was a span of 11 bases. The CDR3 DNA reads as TGCGCCAGCAGCCCTTCGGGGGACTCTGGGGCCAACGTCCTGACTTTC. Its translation: CASSPSGDSGANVLTF.

This clonotype turned up a few times. The chain has TRBV6-6 and TRBJ1-6; D call uncertain. CDR1 MNHNY and CDR2 SVGAGI come from the germline V gene (reference sequence). Trimming removed 6 bases from V and 9 bases from J, with 15 bases in between. The CDR3 spans 14 residues. DNA for the CDR3: TGTGCCAGCAGCCCGATCGTTCCGATTTCACCCCTCCACTTT. Translated: CASSPIVPISPLHF.

This rearrangement joins TRBV13 to TRBJ2-7; either TRBD1 or TRBD2 may fit D (5 bases each). This CDR3 is built from 13 residues. The V gene's germline CDR1 is PRHDT and CDR2 FYEKMQ (reference sequence). V was trimmed by 5 bases and J by 5 bases, leaving 13 bases between them. CDR3 region: CASSRGRPHEQYF. As DNA, the CDR3 is TGTGCCAGCAGCCGGGGACGCCCCCACGAGCAGTACTTC.

In its sample, this clonotype ranks as medium-sized. The rearrangement joins TRBV4-1 to TRBJ1-1; no clear D. Germline-derived CDR1 and CDR2 are MGHRA and YSYEKL. V lost 2 bases, J lost 4 bases, and 11 bases lay in between. This CDR3 spans 14 amino acids. The CDR3 reads CASSQSGLSTEAFF. CDR3 nucleotide sequence: TGCGCCAGCAGCCAATCCGGGTTGAGCACTGAAGCTTTCTTT.

The chain couples TRBV7-2 to TRBJ2-1, with D tentatively TRBD2 (5 bases). Germline V gene lookup returns CDR1 SGHTA and CDR2 FQGNSA. V dropped 4 bases and J dropped 4 bases, with 11 bases sitting between them. CDR3 length: 14 residues. CDR3 sequence: CASSSQAVYNEQFF. DNA for the CDR3: TGTGCCAGCAGCTCACAAGCGGTATACAATGAGCAGTTCTTC.

Note on this clonotype: Germline is not matched at one junction end, which may reflect a read error. V usage is TRBV5-1 and J usage is TRBJ2-1, with 16 bases fitting TRBD2. This CDR3 has 19 amino acids. CDR1 and CDR2 (germline): SGHRS, YFSETQ. The CDR3 sequence is CASSSRGLAGGGWYNEQFF. The DNA for the CDR3 is TGTGCCAGCAGCTCCCGGGGACTAGCGGGGGGGGGCTGGTACAATGAGCAGTTCTTC.

The rearrangement uses TRBV7-6 and TRBJ1-5; weak D call: TRBD1 (5 bases). This CDR3 region has 15 residues. Germline lookup yields CDR1 SGHVS and CDR2 FNYEAQ. V lost 1 base to trimming and J lost 5 bases, with 12 bases between them. Here the CDR3 DNA reads TGTGCCAGCAGCTTAGATGGGGGATTCTATCAGCCCCAGCATTTT. This encodes CASSLDGGFYQPQHF.

This rearrangement joins TRBV7-2 to TRBJ2-7; no definite D call. The CDR3 covers 13 residues. Trimming removed 4 bases from V and 2 bases from J, with 9 bases in between. CDR1 is SGHTA, CDR2 FQGNSA, per germline. CDR3 bases: TGTGCCAGCAGCTCGGACCCCCCCTACGAGCAGTACTTC. Amino acid sequence: CASSSDPPYEQYF.

J is TRBJ2-5 and V is TRBV9, with 7 bases that match TRBD2. Unmatched junction bases numbered 14, after V lost 2 bases and J lost 4 bases. The germline V gene has CDR1 SGDLS and CDR2 YYNGEE. The CDR3 loop spans 17 amino acids. CDR3 loop: CASSVASGAINPETQYF. The CDR3 DNA reads TGTGCCAGCAGCGTTGCAAGCGGGGCTATTAACCCAGAGACCCAGTACTTC.

This clonotype has a handful of counts. The chain uses TRBV2 and TRBJ1-1, with D uncertain. Trimming removed 8 bases at V and 1 base at J, with 11 bases between. The CDR3 extends over 13 amino acids. Germline lookup yields CDR1 SNHLY and CDR2 FYNNEI. Here the CDR3 DNA reads TGTGCCAGCGGGTTAGGAGCGAACACTGAAGCTTTCTTT. Translating it yields CASGLGANTEAFF.

This clonotype qualifies as large (0.1 to 1%). The genes are TRBV20-1 and TRBJ1-5; D gene uncertain. CDR1 is DFQATT and CDR2 is SNEGSKA in the germline V gene (reference sequence). V lost 2 bases, J lost 0 bases, and 2 bases lay in between. CDR3 size: 12 residues. CDR3 sequence: CSARHSNQPQHF. In nucleotides, the CDR3 is TGCAGTGCTAGACATAGCAATCAGCCCCAGCATTTT.

This clonotype is deemed medium-sized (0.01 to 0.1%). J is TRBJ1-6 and V is TRBV9, with D perhaps TRBD1 (5 bases). CDR1 and CDR2 from the germline V gene are SGDLS and YYNGEE. V lost 0 bases to trimming and J lost 8 bases, with 12 bases between them. The CDR3 loop spans 15 amino acids. The CDR3 sequence: CASSVVGDGYSPLHF. Here the CDR3 DNA reads TGTGCCAGCAGCGTAGTGGGGGATGGATATTCACCCCTCCACTTT.

This chain joins TRBV4-1 and TRBJ2-7; D is ambiguous. CDR1 and CDR2 from the germline V gene are MGHRA and YSYEKL. The V gene lost 4 bases and the J gene lost 4 bases, with 20 bases spanning the gap. The CDR3 is 16 amino acids. CDR3 residues: CASSPSAKGSLYEQYF. The CDR3 DNA is TGCGCCAGCAGCCCCTCAGCGAAAGGGTCACTTTACGAGCAGTACTTC.

Relative to its sample, this clonotype is medium-sized. The V gene is TRBV28, the J gene TRBJ1-1; a possible D gene is TRBD1 (6 bases). CDR1 and CDR2 from the germline V gene are MDHEN and SYDVKM. With 4 bases removed from V and 5 bases from J, the gap between germline ends came to 14 bases. The CDR3 totals 14 residues. The CDR3 loop is CASSSSGGGTEAFF. CDR3 DNA: TGTGCCAGCAGTTCCTCGGGGGGCGGGACTGAAGCTTTCTTT. The full variable domain, completed using reference TRBV28 and TRBJ1-1, is DVKVTQSSRYLVKRTGEKVFLECVQDMDHENMFWYRQDPGLGLRLIYFSYDVKMKEKGDIPEGYSVSREKKERFSLILESASTNQTSMYLCASSSSGGGTEAFFGQGTRLTVV.

This clonotype was observed a few times. The rearrangement uses TRBV20-1 and TRBJ1-5; D gene unclear. CDR1 and CDR2 (germline): DFQATT, SNEGSKA (reference sequence). With 5 bases removed from V and 1 base from J, the gap between germline ends came to 6 bases. The CDR3 contains 12 residues. The CDR3 protein is CSAHESNQPQHF. In nucleotides, the CDR3 is TGCAGTGCTCACGAAAGCAATCAGCCCCAGCATTTT.